This TCR beta chain stems from a study of blood T cells in healthy people across ages. In this sample, this clonotype turned up a few times. Antigen specificity is unknown. Whole-study results and caveats: Across the age range, TCR beta diversity per million T cells fell in a roughly linear way.

A second PCR of about 7 to 12 cycles used a sample-barcoded 5' primer and a J-beta primer mix. TCRdb re-analysed the 5' RACE reads in MiXCR, keeping a single row per CDR3 protein. The table lists roughly 680,000 distinct CDR3 sequences, roughly 21% of them singletons. Donors each provided around 9 milliliters of peripheral blood. Germline CDR1 reads SGDLS; CDR2 reads YYNGEE. V dropped 4 bases and J dropped 5; count of bases not matched to a gene: 10. The CDR3 length is 16 residues. Sequences were obtained from blood. The genes are TRBV9 and TRBJ2-5, with TRBD2 matching over 11 bases. The TCR comes from a man aged 65-85 years in good health. The CDR3 is CASSLTGTSGSETQYF. The CDR3 DNA follows: TGTGCCAGCAGCCTCACCGGGACTAGCGGTTCGGAGACCCAGTACTTC.